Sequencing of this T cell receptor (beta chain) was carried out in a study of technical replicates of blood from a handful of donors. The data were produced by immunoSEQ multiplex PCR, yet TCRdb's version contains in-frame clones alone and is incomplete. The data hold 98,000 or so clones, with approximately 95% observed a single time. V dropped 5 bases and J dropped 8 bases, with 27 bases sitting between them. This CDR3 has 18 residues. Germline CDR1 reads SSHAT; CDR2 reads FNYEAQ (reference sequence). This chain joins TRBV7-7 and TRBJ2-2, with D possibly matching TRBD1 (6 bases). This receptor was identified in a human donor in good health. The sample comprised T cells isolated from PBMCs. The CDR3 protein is CASSPTYGTTTNAGELFF. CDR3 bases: TGTGCCAGCAGCCCAACATACGGGACAACCACTAACGCAGGGGAGCTGTTTTTT.